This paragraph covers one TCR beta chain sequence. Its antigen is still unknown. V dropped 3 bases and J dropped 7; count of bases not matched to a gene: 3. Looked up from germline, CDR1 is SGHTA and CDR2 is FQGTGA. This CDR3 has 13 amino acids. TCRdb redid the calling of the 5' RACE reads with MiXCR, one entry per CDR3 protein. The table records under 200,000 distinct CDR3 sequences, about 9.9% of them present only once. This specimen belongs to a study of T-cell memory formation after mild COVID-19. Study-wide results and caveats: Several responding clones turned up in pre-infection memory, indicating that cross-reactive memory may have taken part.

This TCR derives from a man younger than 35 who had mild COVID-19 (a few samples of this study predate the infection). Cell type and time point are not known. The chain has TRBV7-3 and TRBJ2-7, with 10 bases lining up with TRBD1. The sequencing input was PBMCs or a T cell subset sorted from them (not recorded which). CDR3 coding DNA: TGTGCCAGCAGCTTGGGACAGGGGTTGGAGCAGTACTTC. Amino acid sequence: CASSLGQGLEQYF.